The sequence of this T cell receptor beta chain was determined in a study of identical twins. Findings and limits, study-wide: Cord blood's abundant beta clonotypes had fewer insertions, unlike memory repertoires.

Worth noting for this clonotype: Its antigen is not known. Compared with germline, one end of the junction differs, possibly owing to a read error.

MiXCR, run by TCRdb on the 5' RACE reads, gives a single entry per CDR3 protein. The table has 1.5 million or so distinct CDR3 sequences, under 35% seen once. Among all donors, each was a healthy Caucasian. The receptor was isolated from a newborn girl in good health. Sequenced: cord blood.

The CDR3 bases are TGCAGCGTTGAAACGGCCCTCTATGCCTACACCTTC. Amino acid sequence: CSVETALYAYTF. This chain joins TRBV29-1 and TRBJ1-2; no clear D. CDR1 SQVTM and CDR2 ANQGSEA come from the germline V gene. The CDR3 loop spans 12 amino acids.